This is a list of T cell receptor beta chains from one sample in a study of control samples from healthy donors and cancer patients. Sequencing used immunoSEQ multiplex PCR; TCRdb keeps in-frame clones, though not all of them. The table lists fewer than 200,000 clones, about 94% of them singletons. The sample was PBMCs. The source is a man in his sixties with colorectal cancer. Both conserved end residues are part of each CDR3. Each record gives: CDR3 protein, CDR3 DNA, CDR3 length, V gene, clone size, J gene, D gene. D genes are given only for firm matches. The size entry is marked missing in some rows and otherwise reads once, few, many or a size class.

CDR3: CASRGTEAFF
DNA: TGTGCCAGCCGAGGGACCGAAGCTTTCTTT
length: 10
V: TRBV7-9
size: -
J: TRBJ1-1
D: -

CDR3: CASSLETGAYGYTF
DNA: TGTGCCAGCAGCCTGGAGACAGGGGCGTATGGCTACACCTTC
length: 14
V: TRBV7-9
size: -
J: TRBJ1-2
D: TRBD1

CDR3: CASSLGQGLSNSPLHF
DNA: TGTGCCAGCAGCCTTGGACAGGGCCTGAGTAATTCACCCCTCCACTTT
length: 16
V: TRBV7-6
size: -
J: TRBJ1-6
D: TRBD1

CDR3: CASSERWGETQYF
DNA: TGTGCCAGCAGTGAGCGCTGGGGAGAGACCCAGTACTTC
length: 13
V: TRBV6-1
size: -
J: TRBJ2-5
D: -

CDR3: CASSRQQETQYF
DNA: TGTGCCAGCAGCCGGCAGCAAGAGACCCAGTACTTC
length: 12
V: TRBV12-3/TRBV12-4
size: -
J: TRBJ2-5
D: -

CDR3: CASSDGTATYEQYF
DNA: TGTGCCAGCAGTGATGGGACAGCCACCTACGAGCAGTACTTC
length: 14
V: TRBV6-1
size: -
J: TRBJ2-7
D: TRBD1

CDR3: CASSQDIQSAYEQYF
DNA: TGTGCCAGCAGCCAAGATATCCAGTCCGCCTACGAGCAGTACTTC
length: 15
V: TRBV4-2
size: -
J: TRBJ2-7
D: -

CDR3: CASRSTGYEQYF
DNA: TGTGCCAGCAGGTCAACAGGATACGAGCAGTACTTC
length: 12
V: TRBV3-1/TRBV3-2
size: -
J: TRBJ2-7
D: -

CDR3: CASSLAGLRGGTEAFF
DNA: TGTGCCAGCAGCTTGGCTGGACTTAGGGGAGGCACTGAAGCTTTCTTT
length: 16
V: TRBV5-8
size: -
J: TRBJ1-1
D: -

CDR3: CASSDPGTGIYEQYF
DNA: TGTGCCAGCAGTGACCCCGGGACAGGGATCTACGAGCAGTACTTC
length: 15
V: TRBV25-1
size: -
J: TRBJ2-7
D: TRBD1

CDR3: CASSFLLAGGQGLNEQYF
DNA: TGTGCCAGCAGTTTTCTCCTAGCGGGGGGGCAGGGGCTGAACGAGCAGTACTTC
length: 18
V: TRBV28
size: -
J: TRBJ2-7
D: TRBD2

CDR3: CASSLAGDYGYTF
DNA: TGTGCCAGCAGTTTAGCCGGGGACTATGGCTACACCTTC
length: 13
V: TRBV12-3/TRBV12-4
size: -
J: TRBJ1-2
D: -

CDR3: CAISESNTDTQYF
DNA: TGTGCCATCAGTGAGTCGAACACAGATACGCAGTATTTT
length: 13
V: TRBV10-3
size: once
J: TRBJ2-3
D: -

CDR3: CASSQELPGPASYEQYF
DNA: TGCGCCAGCAGCCAAGAGCTCCCGGGACCGGCCTCCTACGAGCAGTACTTC
length: 17
V: TRBV4-1
size: -
J: TRBJ2-7
D: -

CDR3: CASSPTGQALSGNTIYF
DNA: TGTGCCAGCAGTCCTACGGGACAGGCCCTCTCTGGAAACACCATATATTTT
length: 17
V: TRBV6-6
size: -
J: TRBJ1-3
D: TRBD1

CDR3: CASSSGRLYSPLHF
DNA: TGCGCCAGCAGTTCGGGACGGCTTTACTCACCCCTCCACTTT
length: 14
V: TRBV10-2
size: few
J: TRBJ1-6
D: -

CDR3: CASSQGLTSGSVSGANVLTF
DNA: TGCGCCAGCAGCCAAGGCCTTACTAGCGGGTCCGTCTCTGGGGCCAACGTCCTGACTTTC
length: 20
V: TRBV4-3
size: -
J: TRBJ2-6
D: TRBD2

CDR3: CASSLATDINYGYTF
DNA: TGCGCCAGCAGCTTGGCGACAGATATTAACTATGGCTACACCTTC
length: 15
V: TRBV5-1
size: -
J: TRBJ1-2
D: -

CDR3: CASSPGQTSGNTIYF
DNA: TGTGCCAGCTCACCCGGACAGACCTCTGGAAACACCATATATTTT
length: 15
V: TRBV18
size: -
J: TRBJ1-3
D: -

CDR3: CASSMGQGNSPLHF
DNA: TGTGCCAGCAGTATGGGACAGGGAAATTCACCCCTCCACTTT
length: 14
V: TRBV2
size: -
J: TRBJ1-6
D: TRBD1

CDR3: CASSVDQGNNSPLHF
DNA: TGTGCCAGCAGCGTAGATCAGGGCAATAATTCACCCCTCCACTTT
length: 15
V: TRBV9
size: -
J: TRBJ1-6
D: -

CDR3: CASIMGQLNTEAFF
DNA: TGTGCCAGCATTATGGGACAGCTGAACACTGAAGCTTTCTTT
length: 14
V: TRBV6-5
size: -
J: TRBJ1-1
D: TRBD1

CDR3: CASSSTSGGAREQFF
DNA: TGTGCCAGCAGCTCAACTAGCGGGGGGGCACGGGAGCAGTTCTTC
length: 15
V: TRBV7-9
size: once
J: TRBJ2-1
D: TRBD2

CDR3: CSARGGLSYEQYF
DNA: TGCAGCGCACGGGGGGGGTTATCGTACGAGCAGTACTTC
length: 13
V: TRBV29-1
size: -
J: TRBJ2-7
D: TRBD2

CDR3: CASSGRVPNYGYTF
DNA: TGTGCCAGCAGTGGTAGGGTCCCTAACTATGGCTACACCTTC
length: 14
V: TRBV25-1
size: few
J: TRBJ1-2
D: -

CDR3: CASSEAMATAAYEQYF
DNA: TGTGCCAGCAGTGAAGCGATGGCGACAGCCGCCTACGAGCAGTACTTC
length: 16
V: TRBV6-1
size: once
J: TRBJ2-7
D: -

CDR3: CAVRWGGQPQHF
DNA: TGTGCCGTCCGTTGGGGCGGGCAGCCCCAGCATTTT
length: 12
V: TRBV21-1
size: -
J: TRBJ1-5
D: -

CDR3: CSVGQGETYEQYF
DNA: TGCAGCGTTGGACAGGGGGAGACCTACGAGCAGTACTTC
length: 13
V: TRBV29-1
size: -
J: TRBJ2-7
D: TRBD1

CDR3: CATETGQATDTQYF
DNA: TGTGCCACTGAGACGGGACAGGCCACAGATACGCAGTATTTT
length: 14
V: TRBV24-1
size: -
J: TRBJ2-3
D: TRBD1

CDR3: CASSYQRGKTDTQYF
DNA: TGTGCCAGCAGTTACCAGCGGGGGAAAACAGATACGCAGTATTTT
length: 15
V: TRBV6-5
size: -
J: TRBJ2-3
D: TRBD2

CDR3: CASTLGPTDTQYF
DNA: TGTGCCAGCACACTTGGACCAACAGATACGCAGTATTTT
length: 13
V: TRBV27
size: -
J: TRBJ2-3
D: -

CDR3: CASSIGGGSYEQYF
DNA: TGTGCCAGTAGTATAGGGGGGGGATCCTACGAGCAGTACTTC
length: 14
V: TRBV19
size: -
J: TRBJ2-7
D: TRBD2

CDR3: CATSGGFFTDEQFF
DNA: TGTGCCACCTCAGGGGGTTTTTTTACCGATGAGCAGTTCTTC
length: 14
V: TRBV24-1
size: -
J: TRBJ2-1
D: TRBD1

CDR3: CASSTLGAGGPDTQYF
DNA: TGTGCCAGCAGCACCCTGGGAGCGGGGGGGCCAGATACGCAGTATTTT
length: 16
V: TRBV7-2
size: -
J: TRBJ2-3
D: TRBD2

CDR3: CASSLSGGEGQQISGANVLTF
DNA: TGTGCCAGCAGTTTATCGGGGGGGGAGGGACAGCAGATCTCTGGGGCCAACGTCCTGACTTTC
length: 21
V: TRBV27
size: -
J: TRBJ2-6
D: -

CDR3: CASSLRTGNQPQHF
DNA: TGTGCCAGCAGCTTACGGACGGGTAATCAGCCCCAGCATTTT
length: 14
V: TRBV5-5
size: -
J: TRBJ1-5
D: -

CDR3: CASSLEETQYF
DNA: TGTGCCAGCAGCTTAGAAGAGACCCAGTACTTC
length: 11
V: TRBV5-6
size: -
J: TRBJ2-5
D: -

CDR3: CASSLAGNTDSPLHF
DNA: TGTGCCAGCAGTTTGGCAGGGAATACGGATTCACCCCTCCACTTT
length: 15
V: TRBV27
size: -
J: TRBJ1-6
D: -

CDR3: CASSLSGVGNQPQHF
DNA: TGTGCCAGCAGCTTATCAGGGGTAGGGAATCAGCCCCAGCATTTT
length: 15
V: TRBV7-2
size: -
J: TRBJ1-5
D: -

CDR3: CASSLTGITGNTIYF
DNA: TGTGCCAGCAGCCTGACAGGGATCACAGGAAACACCATATATTTT
length: 15
V: TRBV28
size: -
J: TRBJ1-3
D: TRBD1

CDR3: CASSLGGLNEKLFF
DNA: TGCGCCAGCAGCTTGGGGGGCCTTAATGAAAAACTGTTTTTT
length: 14
V: TRBV5-1
size: -
J: TRBJ1-4
D: -

CDR3: CASSKGQKYTEAFF
DNA: TGTGCCAGCAGTAAGGGACAAAAATACACTGAAGCTTTCTTT
length: 14
V: TRBV6-1
size: -
J: TRBJ1-1
D: -

CDR3: CASSQLGQGSDEQYF
DNA: TGTGCCAGCAGCCAACTGGGACAGGGTTCCGACGAGCAGTACTTC
length: 15
V: TRBV3-1/TRBV3-2
size: -
J: TRBJ2-7
D: TRBD1

CDR3: CASRPGTGVGEQYF
DNA: TGTGCCAGCAGGCCTGGGACAGGGGTCGGCGAGCAGTACTTC
length: 14
V: TRBV28
size: -
J: TRBJ2-7
D: TRBD1

CDR3: CASSERAEGLRTNEQFF
DNA: TGCGCCAGCAGTGAAAGGGCGGAGGGACTCCGGACCAATGAGCAGTTCTTC
length: 17
V: TRBV10-1
size: -
J: TRBJ2-1
D: -

CDR3: CASSLSTGVGQPQHF
DNA: TGTGCCAGCTCACTCAGTACGGGGGTTGGGCAGCCCCAGCATTTT
length: 15
V: TRBV18
size: -
J: TRBJ1-5
D: -

CDR3: CASSPSRVQETQYF
DNA: TGTGCCAGCAGCCCTTCTAGAGTACAAGAGACCCAGTACTTC
length: 14
V: TRBV7-2
size: -
J: TRBJ2-5
D: -

CDR3: CASSELGAGDEKLFF
DNA: TGTGCCAGCAGTGAATTAGGAGCCGGAGATGAAAAACTGTTTTTT
length: 15
V: TRBV2
size: -
J: TRBJ1-4
D: -

CDR3: CASRDSGANVLTF
DNA: TGTGCCAGCCGGGACTCTGGGGCCAACGTCCTGACTTTC
length: 13
V: TRBV12-3/TRBV12-4
size: -
J: TRBJ2-6
D: -

CDR3: CASSSGTAYQETQYF
DNA: TGTGCCAGCAGTTCTGGGACAGCCTACCAAGAGACCCAGTACTTC
length: 15
V: TRBV28
size: -
J: TRBJ2-5
D: TRBD1

CDR3: CAWGVSSGNTIYF
DNA: TGTGCTTGGGGGGTTAGCTCTGGAAACACCATATATTTT
length: 13
V: TRBV11-2
size: -
J: TRBJ1-3
D: -

CDR3: CASSQTQGAGGYTF
DNA: TGCGCCAGCAGCCAAACACAGGGGGCGGGCGGCTACACCTTC
length: 14
V: TRBV4-1
size: -
J: TRBJ1-2
D: TRBD1

CDR3: CASSRTGYGYTF
DNA: TGTGCCAGCAGCCGGACAGGTTATGGCTACACCTTC
length: 12
V: TRBV7-9
size: -
J: TRBJ1-2
D: TRBD1

CDR3: CASSLGGPSNEQFF
DNA: TGTGCCAGCAGCTTAGGAGGACCAAGCAATGAGCAGTTCTTC
length: 14
V: TRBV7-9
size: -
J: TRBJ2-1
D: -

CDR3: CASLPGQPSSNSPLHF
DNA: TGCGCCAGCCTACCGGGACAGCCTTCGAGTAATTCACCCCTCCACTTT
length: 16
V: TRBV10-1
size: -
J: TRBJ1-6
D: TRBD1

CDR3: CASSLKGTGRSGYTF
DNA: TGTGCCAGCAGCTTAAAGGGGACGGGGAGAAGTGGCTACACCTTC
length: 15
V: TRBV7-2
size: -
J: TRBJ1-2
D: -

CDR3: CASSQKGRTEAFF
DNA: TGTGCCAGCAGCCAAAAGGGTCGGACTGAAGCTTTCTTT
length: 13
V: TRBV3-1/TRBV3-2
size: -
J: TRBJ1-1
D: -